Listed below are T cell receptor beta chains from one sample, sequenced in a study of blood T cell dynamics during melanoma immunotherapy. Method: immunoSEQ multiplex PCR; TCRdb's copy keeps in-frame clones and lacks some. There are 25,000 to 35,000 clones in the sample; 75% to 90% occur only once, and 10% to 13% lies in the top ten. The sequences come from blood, collected from a patient treated with checkpoint blockade. The receptors shown here come from a human donor with melanoma. CDR3s leave out the opening cysteine and the closing phenylalanine or tryptophan. D genes are given only for firm matches.

cdr3_aa v_call d_call j_call
ASSPQGGLNTGELF TRBV7-3 TRBD1 TRBJ2-2
ASSLSGRYHEQY TRBV27 TRBD2 TRBJ2-7
ASSKLAGGLSTDTQY TRBV5-5 TRBD2 TRBJ2-3
ASSLGWAEAF TRBV5-1 - TRBJ1-1
ASSLEGAGAGNTIY TRBV7-6 - TRBJ1-3
ASSGGPGEQF TRBV6-1 - TRBJ2-1
ASSLGWGGEQY TRBV5-1 - TRBJ2-7
ASKGLAGSDEQF TRBV7-9 TRBD2 TRBJ2-1
ASSLAWDSLMNTEAF TRBV5-1 TRBD1 TRBJ1-1
ASSLASEIEAF TRBV5-6 - TRBJ1-1
ASSLVGEGEQY TRBV5-6 TRBD2 TRBJ2-7
ASSLGQGAEKLF TRBV11-2 TRBD1 TRBJ1-4
AWSETGGVRDTQY TRBV30 TRBD1 TRBJ2-3
SVAEATKSTDTQY TRBV29-1 - TRBJ2-3
ASSQDSADGYT TRBV4-1 - TRBJ1-2
ASSLDGQGNEQF TRBV5-1 TRBD1 TRBJ2-1
ASSHSEGGELDEKLF TRBV4-1 - TRBJ1-4
ASSRGDSSYEQY TRBV5-4 - TRBJ2-7
ASIEISGDTQY TRBV9 - TRBJ2-3
ASSQDAAPGTSGRGETQY TRBV4-1 TRBD2 TRBJ2-5
ASRRTGPSNQPQH TRBV2 - TRBJ1-5
ASSLSGRYGYT TRBV28 - TRBJ1-2
ASSKGGSSSYEQY TRBV5-1 - TRBJ2-7
ASSLVAGVSYEQY TRBV7-6 - TRBJ2-7
ASSLGSGQGIKETQY TRBV7-9 TRBD1 TRBJ2-5
SVEIQNSYEQY TRBV29-1 - TRBJ2-7
ASTGVQGGGYT TRBV5-1 - TRBJ1-2
ASSPGLAGFYEQY TRBV11-2 TRBD2 TRBJ2-7
AWSRGQNTEAF TRBV30 - TRBJ1-1
ASSGGGALSYEQY TRBV6-1 TRBD2 TRBJ2-7
ASSDLSGRGQETQY TRBV9 TRBD1 TRBJ2-5
ASSEARGASSGNTIY TRBV6-1 - TRBJ1-3
ASSLWGRETQY TRBV5-1 - TRBJ2-5
ASSSVMGTGDSNQPQH TRBV28 TRBD1 TRBJ1-5
ASSQDRGRVDSPLH TRBV14 - TRBJ1-6
ASSLAAGRNSPLH TRBV5-1 - TRBJ1-6
ASSWTGTGFYEQY TRBV6-6 TRBD1 TRBJ2-7
ASSPDRLGTHEQY TRBV7-9 - TRBJ2-7
AWSGPGTGNSPLH TRBV30 TRBD1 TRBJ1-6
ASNTPGTGGYAEAF TRBV19 TRBD1 TRBJ1-1
AISETAGSGQPQH TRBV10-3 - TRBJ1-5
ASSLAQGTEQY TRBV11-3 - TRBJ2-7
ASSLGSGNQPQH TRBV27 - TRBJ1-5
ASSSLEGLQGPETQY TRBV11-2 - TRBJ2-5
ASSQGWTGAGGYT TRBV6-5 TRBD1 TRBJ1-2